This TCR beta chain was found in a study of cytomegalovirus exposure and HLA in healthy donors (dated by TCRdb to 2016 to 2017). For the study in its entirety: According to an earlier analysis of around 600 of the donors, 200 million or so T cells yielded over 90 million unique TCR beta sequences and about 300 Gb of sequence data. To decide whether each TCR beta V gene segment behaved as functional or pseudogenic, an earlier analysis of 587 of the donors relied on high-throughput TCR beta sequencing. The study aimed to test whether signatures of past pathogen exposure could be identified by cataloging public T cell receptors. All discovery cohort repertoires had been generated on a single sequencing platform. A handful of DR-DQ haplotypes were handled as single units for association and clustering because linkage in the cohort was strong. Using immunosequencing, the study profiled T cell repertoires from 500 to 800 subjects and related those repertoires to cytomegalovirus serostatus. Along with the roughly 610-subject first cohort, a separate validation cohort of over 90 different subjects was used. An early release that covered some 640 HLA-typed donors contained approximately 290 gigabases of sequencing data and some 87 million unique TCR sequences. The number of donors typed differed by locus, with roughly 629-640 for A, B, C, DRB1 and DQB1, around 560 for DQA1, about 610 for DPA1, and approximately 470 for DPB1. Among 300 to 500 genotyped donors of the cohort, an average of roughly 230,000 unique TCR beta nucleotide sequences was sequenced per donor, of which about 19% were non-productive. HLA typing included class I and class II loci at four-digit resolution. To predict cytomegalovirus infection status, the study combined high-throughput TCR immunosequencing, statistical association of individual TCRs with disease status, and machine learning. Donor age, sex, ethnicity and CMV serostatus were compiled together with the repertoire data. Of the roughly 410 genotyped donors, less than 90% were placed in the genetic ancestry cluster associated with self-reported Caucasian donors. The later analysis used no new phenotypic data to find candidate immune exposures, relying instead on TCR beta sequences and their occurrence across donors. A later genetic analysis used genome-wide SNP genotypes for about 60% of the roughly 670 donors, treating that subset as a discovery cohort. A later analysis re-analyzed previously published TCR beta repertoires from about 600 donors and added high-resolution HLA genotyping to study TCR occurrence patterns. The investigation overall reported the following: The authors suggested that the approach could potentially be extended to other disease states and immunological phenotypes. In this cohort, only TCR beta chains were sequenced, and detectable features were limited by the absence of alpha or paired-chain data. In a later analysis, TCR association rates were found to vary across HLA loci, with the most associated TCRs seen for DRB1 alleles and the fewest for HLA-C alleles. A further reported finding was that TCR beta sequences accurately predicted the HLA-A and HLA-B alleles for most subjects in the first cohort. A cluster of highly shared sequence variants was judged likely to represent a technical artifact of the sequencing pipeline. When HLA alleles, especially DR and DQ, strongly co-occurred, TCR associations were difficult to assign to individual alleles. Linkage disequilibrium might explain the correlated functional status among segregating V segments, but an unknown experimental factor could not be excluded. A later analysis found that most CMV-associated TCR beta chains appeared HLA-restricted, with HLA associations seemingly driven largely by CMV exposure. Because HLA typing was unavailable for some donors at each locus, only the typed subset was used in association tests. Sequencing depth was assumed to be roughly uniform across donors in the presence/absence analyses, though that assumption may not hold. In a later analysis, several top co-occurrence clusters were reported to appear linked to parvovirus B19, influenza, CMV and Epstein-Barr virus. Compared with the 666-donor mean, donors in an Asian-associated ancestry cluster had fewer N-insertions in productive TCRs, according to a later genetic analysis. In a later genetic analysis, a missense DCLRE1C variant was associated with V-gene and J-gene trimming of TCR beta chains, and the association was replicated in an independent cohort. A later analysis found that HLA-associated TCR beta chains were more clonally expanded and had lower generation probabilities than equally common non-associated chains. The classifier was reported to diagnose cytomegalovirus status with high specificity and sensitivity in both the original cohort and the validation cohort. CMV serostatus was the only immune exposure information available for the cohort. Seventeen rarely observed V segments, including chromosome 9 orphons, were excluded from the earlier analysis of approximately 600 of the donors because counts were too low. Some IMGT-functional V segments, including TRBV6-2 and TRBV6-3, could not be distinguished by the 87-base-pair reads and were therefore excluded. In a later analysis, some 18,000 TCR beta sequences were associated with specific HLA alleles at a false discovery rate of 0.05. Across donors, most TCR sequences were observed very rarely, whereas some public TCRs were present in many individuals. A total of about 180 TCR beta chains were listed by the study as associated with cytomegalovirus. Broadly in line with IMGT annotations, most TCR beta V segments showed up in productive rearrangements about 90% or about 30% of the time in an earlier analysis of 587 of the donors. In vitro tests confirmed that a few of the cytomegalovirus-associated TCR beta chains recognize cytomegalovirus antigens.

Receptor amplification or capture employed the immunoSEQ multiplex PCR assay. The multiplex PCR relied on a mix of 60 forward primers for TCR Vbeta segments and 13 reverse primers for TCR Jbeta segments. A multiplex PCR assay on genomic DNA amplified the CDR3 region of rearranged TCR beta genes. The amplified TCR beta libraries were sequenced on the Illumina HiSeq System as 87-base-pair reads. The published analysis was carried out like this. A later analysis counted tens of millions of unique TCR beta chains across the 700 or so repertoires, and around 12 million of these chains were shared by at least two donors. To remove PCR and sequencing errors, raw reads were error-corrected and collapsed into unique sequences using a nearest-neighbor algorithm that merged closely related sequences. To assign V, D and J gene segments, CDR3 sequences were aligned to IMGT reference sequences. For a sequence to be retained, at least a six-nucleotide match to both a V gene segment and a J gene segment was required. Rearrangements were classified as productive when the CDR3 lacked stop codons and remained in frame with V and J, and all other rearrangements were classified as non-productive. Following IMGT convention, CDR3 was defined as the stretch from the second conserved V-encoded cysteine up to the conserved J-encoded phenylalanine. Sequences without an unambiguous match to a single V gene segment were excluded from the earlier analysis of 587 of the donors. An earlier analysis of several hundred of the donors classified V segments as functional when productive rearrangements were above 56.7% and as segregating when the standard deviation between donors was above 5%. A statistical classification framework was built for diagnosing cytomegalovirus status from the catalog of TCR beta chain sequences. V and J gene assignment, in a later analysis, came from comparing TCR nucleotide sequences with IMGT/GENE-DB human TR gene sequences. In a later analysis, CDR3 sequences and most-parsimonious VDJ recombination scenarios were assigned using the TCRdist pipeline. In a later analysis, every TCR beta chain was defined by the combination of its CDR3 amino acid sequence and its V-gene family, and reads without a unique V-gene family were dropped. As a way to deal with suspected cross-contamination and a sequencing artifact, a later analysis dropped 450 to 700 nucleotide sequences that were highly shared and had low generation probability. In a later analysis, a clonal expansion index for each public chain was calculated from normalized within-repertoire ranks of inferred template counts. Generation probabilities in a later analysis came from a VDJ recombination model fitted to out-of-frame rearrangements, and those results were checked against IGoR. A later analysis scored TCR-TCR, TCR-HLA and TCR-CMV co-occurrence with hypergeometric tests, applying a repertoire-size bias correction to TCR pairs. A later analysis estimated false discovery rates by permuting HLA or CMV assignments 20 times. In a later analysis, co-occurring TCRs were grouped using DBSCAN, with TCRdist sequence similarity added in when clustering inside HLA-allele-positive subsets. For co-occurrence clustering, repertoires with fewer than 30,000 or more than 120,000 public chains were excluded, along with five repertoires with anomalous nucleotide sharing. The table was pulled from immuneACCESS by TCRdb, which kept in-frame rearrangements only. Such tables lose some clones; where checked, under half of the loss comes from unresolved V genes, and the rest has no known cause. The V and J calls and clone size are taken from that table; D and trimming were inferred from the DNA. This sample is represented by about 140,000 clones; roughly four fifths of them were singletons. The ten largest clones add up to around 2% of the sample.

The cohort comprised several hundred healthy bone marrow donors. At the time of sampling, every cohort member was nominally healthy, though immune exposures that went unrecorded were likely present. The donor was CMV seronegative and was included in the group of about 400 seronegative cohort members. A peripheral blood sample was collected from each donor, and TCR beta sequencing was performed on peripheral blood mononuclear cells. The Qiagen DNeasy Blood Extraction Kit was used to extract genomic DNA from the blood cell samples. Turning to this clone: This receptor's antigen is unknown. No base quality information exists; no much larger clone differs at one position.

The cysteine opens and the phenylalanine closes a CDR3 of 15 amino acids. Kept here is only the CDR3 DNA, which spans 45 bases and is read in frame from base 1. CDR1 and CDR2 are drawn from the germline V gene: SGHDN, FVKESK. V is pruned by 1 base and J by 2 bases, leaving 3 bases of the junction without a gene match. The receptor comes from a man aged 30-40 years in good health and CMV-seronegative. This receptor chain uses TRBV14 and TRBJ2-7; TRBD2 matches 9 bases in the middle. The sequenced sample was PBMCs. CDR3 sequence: CASSQASGAAYEQYF. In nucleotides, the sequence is TGTGCCAGCAGCCAAGCTAGCGGGGCTGCCTACGAGCAGTACTTC.